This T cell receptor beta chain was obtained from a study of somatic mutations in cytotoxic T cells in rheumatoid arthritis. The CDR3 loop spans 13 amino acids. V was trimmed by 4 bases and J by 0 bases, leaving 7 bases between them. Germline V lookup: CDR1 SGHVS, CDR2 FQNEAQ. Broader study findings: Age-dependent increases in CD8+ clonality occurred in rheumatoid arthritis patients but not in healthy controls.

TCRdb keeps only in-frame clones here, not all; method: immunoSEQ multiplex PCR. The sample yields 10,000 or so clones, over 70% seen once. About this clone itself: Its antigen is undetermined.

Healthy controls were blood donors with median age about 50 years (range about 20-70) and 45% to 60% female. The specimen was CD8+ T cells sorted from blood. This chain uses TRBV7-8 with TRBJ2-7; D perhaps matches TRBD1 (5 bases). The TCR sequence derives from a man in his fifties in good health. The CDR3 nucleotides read TGTGCCAGCAGCTACAGGAACTCCTACGAGCAGTACTTC. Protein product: CASSYRNSYEQYF.